This entry lists 12 T cell receptor beta chains sequenced from one sample in a study of shared clonotypes between healthy human individuals. Assay: immunoSEQ multiplex PCR; the TCRdb copy retains only in-frame clones and omits some. The table includes over a million clones, around three quarters detected once. Sequencing was carried out using memory CD4+ T cells from PBMCs. The subset here: CD45RA-negative fraction. The origin of the receptors is a man between 18 and 35 years old in good health. Some clones in this sample may be carry-over from other donors' samples.

The J gene is TRBJ2-3, the V gene TRBV6-1; 9 nucleotides agree with TRBD1. The CDR3 runs to 15 residues. CDR1 and CDR2 (germline): MNHNS, SASEGT. V gave up 4 bases and J gave up 3 bases; unmatched junction bases: 5. The CDR3 reads CASSAHRGLTDTQYF. CDR3 bases: TGTGCCAGCAGTGCTCACAGGGGGCTTACAGATACGCAGTATTTT.

V is TRBV18 and J is TRBJ2-7; 7 bases are a match to TRBD2. Germline CDR1 reads KGHSH; CDR2 reads LQKENI. V shed 0 bases and J 6 bases; nucleotides not matched to a gene: 5. CDR3 length: 14 amino acids. The CDR3 region has the DNA TGTGCCAGCTCACCACCGATGGCTAGCGGCGAGCAGTACTTC. Translation: CASSPPMASGEQYF.

As DNA, the CDR3 is TGTGCCAGCCCTTCGTCCCGGGACAGGGGGCTATTCTATAATTCACCCCTCCACTTT. It codes for CASPSSRDRGLFYNSPLHF. The chain combines TRBV6-4 with TRBJ1-6, with 12 bases identical to TRBD1. Unmatched junction bases numbered 14, after V lost 8 bases and J lost 3 bases. The CDR3 totals 19 residues. The germline V gene encodes CDR1 MRHNA and CDR2 SNTAGT.

The V gene is TRBV5-4, the J gene TRBJ2-5, with 10 nucleotides matching TRBD2. The ends lost 1 base at V and 5 bases at J; junction bases unmatched: 8. The germline gives CDR1 SGHNT, CDR2 YYREEE (reference sequence). This CDR3 is 16 amino acids long. CDR3 sequence: CASSLQLAGAVETQYF. CDR3 nucleotides: TGTGCCAGCAGCTTGCAGCTAGCGGGAGCCGTGGAGACCCAGTACTTC.

This clone has more than one count but fewer than ten. The rearrangement joins TRBV11-2 to TRBJ2-2, with TRBD2 matching 12 bases. The CDR3 has 16 amino acids. Germline values: CDR1 SGHAT, CDR2 FQNNGV. Trimming cost V 4 bases and J 6 bases; bases outside gene matches: 6. CDR3 nucleotide sequence: TGTGCCAGCAGCTCCCTGGCTAGCGGGAGGGCCGGGGAGCTGTTTTTT. Its translation is CASSSLASGRAGELFF.

This clone was found once. The CDR3 reads CASSPDSWQETQYF. As DNA, the CDR3 is TGTGCCAGCAGCCCCGACAGCTGGCAAGAGACCCAGTACTTC. This chain joins TRBV7-6 and TRBJ2-5; TRBD1 might be the D (5 bases). Deletions cut 5 bases from V and 2 bases from J, with 12 bases between. The CDR3 has 14 amino acids. The germline gives CDR1 SGHVS, CDR2 FNYEAQ.

This clone was observed many times. The chain carries TRBV30 and TRBJ1-3; D not resolved. The CDR3 loop spans 12 amino acids. Trimming stripped 5 bases from V and 1 base from J, with 6 bases between. Per germline, CDR1 GTSNPN and CDR2 SVGIG (reference sequence). The CDR3 region has the DNA TGTGCCTGGGGGTGGTCTGGAAACACCATATATTTT. This encodes CAWGWSGNTIYF.

This chain uses TRBV27 with TRBJ1-2; no reliable D call. The CDR3 loop spans 14 amino acids. CDR1 MNHEY and CDR2 SMNVEV come from the germline V gene (reference sequence). Trimming pared 3 bases from V and 2 bases from J, leaving 10 bases between. The CDR3 here is CASSLARVNYGYTF. The CDR3 DNA reads as TGTGCCAGCAGTTTGGCACGGGTGAACTATGGCTACACCTTC.

The chain carries TRBV5-1 and TRBJ2-3, with TRBD1 matching over 8 bases. The V and J ends lost 1 base and 4 bases, in that order; junction bases with no gene match: 11. CDR3 length: 17 residues. Germline lookup yields CDR1 SGHRS and CDR2 YFSETQ. CDR3 sequence reads: CASSLLFSGGAADTQYF. The CDR3 DNA follows: TGCGCCAGCAGCTTGTTATTCTCAGGGGGCGCAGCAGATACGCAGTATTTT.

A few counts support this clone. The germline gene is not matched at one end of the junction; a read error may be the cause. The V and J genes are TRBV2 and TRBJ1-2; D uncertain. This CDR3 is 12 amino acids long. The germline V gene encodes CDR1 SNHLY and CDR2 FYNNEI. This chain's CDR3 is CASSRVVESLAF. As DNA, the CDR3 is TGTGCCAGCAGCCGGGTCGTGGAGTCCCTGGCCTTC.

The CDR3 loop reads CASSQVAGATDTQYF. CDR3 DNA: TGCGCCAGCAGCCAAGTAGCGGGAGCCACAGATACGCAGTATTTT. V gene TRBV4-1 combines with J gene TRBJ2-3; 9 bases fit TRBD2. The CDR3 spans 15 residues. The germline V gene has CDR1 MGHRA and CDR2 YSYEKL. The V and J ends lost 1 base and 2 bases, in that order; junction bases with no gene match: 1.

In this sample, this clone turned up once. The chain has TRBV7-6 and TRBJ2-5; D uncertain. Germline V lookup: CDR1 SGHVS, CDR2 FNYEAQ. V shed 6 bases and J shed 4 bases, with 6 bases lying between them. The CDR3 covers 11 residues. CDR3: CASSAGETQYF. In nucleotides, the CDR3 is TGTGCCAGCAGTGCAGGAGAGACCCAGTACTTC.